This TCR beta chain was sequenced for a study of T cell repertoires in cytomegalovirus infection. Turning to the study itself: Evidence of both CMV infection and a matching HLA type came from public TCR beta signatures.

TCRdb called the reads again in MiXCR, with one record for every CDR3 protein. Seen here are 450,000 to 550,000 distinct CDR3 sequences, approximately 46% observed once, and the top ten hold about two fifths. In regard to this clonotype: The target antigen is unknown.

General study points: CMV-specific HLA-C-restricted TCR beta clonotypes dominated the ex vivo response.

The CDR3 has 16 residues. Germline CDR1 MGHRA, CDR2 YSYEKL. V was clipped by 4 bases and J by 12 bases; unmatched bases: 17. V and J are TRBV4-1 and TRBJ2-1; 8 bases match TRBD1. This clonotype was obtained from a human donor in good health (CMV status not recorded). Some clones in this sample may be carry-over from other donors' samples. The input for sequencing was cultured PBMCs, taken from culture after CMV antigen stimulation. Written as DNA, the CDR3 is TGCGCCAGCAGCCGTGCCGGGAACAGGGGGTCCTCTGGGCAGTTCTTC. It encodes CASSRAGNRGSSGQFF.